This T cell receptor (beta chain) comes out of a study of blood T cell repertoires in COVID-19. In the study overall: Sources were T cells, B-cell-depleted T cells, or PBMCs; the material itself was cDNA or gDNA.

Per germline, CDR1 LNHDA and CDR2 SQIVND (reference sequence). The CDR3 runs to 13 residues. The ends were cut back, 3 bases at V and 11 bases at J, with 14 bases in the middle. Enrollees, roughly 18 to 89 years old, lived in 24 US areas. Researchers sorted participants into cohorts using their self-reported clinical history. This clone was observed a single time. Per the authors' pipeline: Scientists estimated how many nucleated cells there were by amplifying reference gene primers. Generated by immunoSEQ multiplex PCR, the TCRdb table keeps only in-frame clones and is missing some. That table furnishes V, J and clone size, whereas the DNA furnished D and trimming. The sample has some 320,000 clones; 85% to 95% are singletons.

V usage is TRBV19 and J usage is TRBJ1-3; D gene ambiguous. The TCR sequence derives from a woman aged 25-40 years who had been exposed to COVID-19. Sequenced: PBMCs or T cells enriched from blood (not recorded which). Here the CDR3 reads CASSIRSPGAIYF. CDR3 in DNA: TGTGCCAGTAGTATTCGCAGCCCCGGAGCCATATATTTT.